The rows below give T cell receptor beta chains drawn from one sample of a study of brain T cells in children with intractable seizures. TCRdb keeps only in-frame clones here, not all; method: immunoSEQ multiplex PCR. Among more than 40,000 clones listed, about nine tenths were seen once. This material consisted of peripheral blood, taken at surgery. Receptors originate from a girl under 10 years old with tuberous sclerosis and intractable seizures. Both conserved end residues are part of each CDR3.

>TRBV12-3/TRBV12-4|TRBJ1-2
CASSLWRYGYTF
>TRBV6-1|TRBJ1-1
CASSEHDIGNTEAFF
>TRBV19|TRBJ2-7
CAASGGSYEQYF
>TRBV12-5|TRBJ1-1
CASGFSGQESTEAFF
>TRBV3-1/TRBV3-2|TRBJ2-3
CASSQGRDTQYF
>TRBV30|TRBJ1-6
CAWSRQGYQSPLHF
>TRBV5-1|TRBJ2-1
CASSPRSSGGTNEQFF
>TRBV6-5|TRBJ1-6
CASSYSNSPSPLHF
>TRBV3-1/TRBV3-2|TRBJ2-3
CASSQVIAGSDTQYF
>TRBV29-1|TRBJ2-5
CSVDSSGGETQYF
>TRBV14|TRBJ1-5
CASGPSGGSNSNQPQHF
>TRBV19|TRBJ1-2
CASSRTGKSEGYGYTF
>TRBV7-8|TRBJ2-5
CASSPSGGFQGTQYF
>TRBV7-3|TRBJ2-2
CASSLTGTGELFF
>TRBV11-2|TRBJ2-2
CASSLAGATGVGELFF
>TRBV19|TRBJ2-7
CASSTTRAYEQYF
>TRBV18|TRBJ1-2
CASSPLLDSTNYGYTF
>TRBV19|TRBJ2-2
CASSIVAGKAGELFF
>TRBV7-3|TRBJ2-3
CASSLKRASGGANTQYF
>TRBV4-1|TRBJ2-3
CASSQVGLAGVTDTQYF
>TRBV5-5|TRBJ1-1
CASSLQRQNTEAFF
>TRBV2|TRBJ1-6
CASSVRGYVGYSPLHF
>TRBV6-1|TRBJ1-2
CASSEATEAFYGYTF
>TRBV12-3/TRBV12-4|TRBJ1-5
CAVTHDRNQPQHF
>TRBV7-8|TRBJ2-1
CASSLGGRHNEQFF
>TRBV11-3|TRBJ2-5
CASSSGVQETQYF
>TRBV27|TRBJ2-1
CASSSGYSYNEQFF
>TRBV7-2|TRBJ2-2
CASSLTGASTGELFF
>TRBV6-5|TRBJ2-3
CASSFLGTRDTQYF
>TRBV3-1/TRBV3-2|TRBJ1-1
CASSQEMNTEAFF
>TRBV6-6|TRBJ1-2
CASSYSTGEVGGYTF
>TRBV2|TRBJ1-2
CASSVDRGVASGYTF
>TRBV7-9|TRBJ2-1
CASSPTRSWDEQFF
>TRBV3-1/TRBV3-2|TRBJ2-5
CASSPGTEETQYF
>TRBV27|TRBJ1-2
CASSPRHPYGYTF
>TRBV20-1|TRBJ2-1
CSAIGRGEQFF
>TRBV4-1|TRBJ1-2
CASSQERSGIGYGYTF
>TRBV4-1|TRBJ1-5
CASSQERGDSQPQHF
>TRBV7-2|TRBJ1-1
CASSLRPLGDPRTNTEAFF
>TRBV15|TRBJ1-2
CATSRGIYYGYTF
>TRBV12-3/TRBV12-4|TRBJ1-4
CASQLGEKLFF
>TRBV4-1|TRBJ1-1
CASSQQGSRTEAFF
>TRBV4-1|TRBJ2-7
CASSESPGQGSYEQYF
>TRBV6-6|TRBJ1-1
CASGAPKAFF
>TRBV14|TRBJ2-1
CASSQESRAPSHYYNEQFF